A single sample gave rise to the 15 T cell receptor beta chains below, sequenced in a study of cytomegalovirus exposure and HLA in healthy donors. Use of 60 Vbeta and 13 Jbeta primers characterized the PCR. Here immunoSEQ multiplex PCR was the method, and the copy in TCRdb shows in-frame clones only, minus some. The sample consists of approximately 150,000 clones, roughly 80% of them appearing once. Sequencing was carried out using PBMCs. These receptors were taken from a male donor in good health and CMV-seronegative.

The rearrangement joins TRBV11-1 to TRBJ2-3; TRBD2 agrees at 8 bases. Germline assignment: CDR1 SGHAT and CDR2 FQDESV (reference sequence). The CDR3 extends over 15 amino acids. Germline trimming cut 5 bases from V and 6 bases from J; bases unmatched to any gene: 10. The CDR3 spells CASSQRGLVTDTQYF. CDR3 sequence (DNA): TGTGCCAGCAGCCAGAGGGGACTAGTGACCGATACGCAGTATTTT. Based on the CDR3 plus reference TRBV11-1 and TRBJ2-3, the full variable domain is EAEVAQSPRYKITEKSQAVAFWCDPISGHATLYWYRQILGQGPELLVQFQDESVVDDSQLPKDRFSAERLKGVDSTLKIQPAELGDSAMYLCASSQRGLVTDTQYFGPGTRLTVL.

The chain combines TRBV4-2 with TRBJ2-1; D gene unclear. Deletions cut 0 bases from V and 5 bases from J, with 8 bases between. Per germline, CDR1 LGHNA and CDR2 YNFKEQ. The CDR3 has 14 amino acids. The chain's CDR3 is CASSQDQQNNEQFF. The CDR3 DNA follows: TGTGCCAGCAGCCAAGATCAACAGAACAATGAGCAGTTCTTC.

The chain employs TRBV28 and TRBJ1-5; perhaps TRBD1 as D (6 bases). This CDR3 has 13 amino acids. Trimming shortened V by 4 bases and J by 5 bases, and 9 bases separated the two germline ends. Germline CDR1 and CDR2: MDHEN and SYDVKM. The CDR3 DNA is TGTGCCAGCAGTTGGGGGGGCGATCAGCCCCAGCATTTT. It encodes CASSWGGDQPQHF.

The chain is built from TRBV5-6 and TRBJ1-4, with 7 bases that match TRBD1. Germline-derived CDR1 and CDR2 are SGHDT and YYEEEE. V lost 5 bases, J lost 7 bases, and 17 bases stayed unmatched. This CDR3 spans 17 amino acids. The CDR3 DNA reads as TGTGCCAGCAGTCTCCCCCCTGGGACAGAAAAGGGTGAAAAACTGTTTTTT. This codes for CASSLPPGTEKGEKLFF.

The V call is TRBV5-1, the J call TRBJ2-7; possibly TRBD2 for D (5 bases). Germline lookup yields CDR1 SGHRS and CDR2 YFSETQ. CDR3 length: 15 amino acids. Trimming removed 1 base from V and 0 bases from J, with 11 bases in between. The DNA of the CDR3 is TGCGCCAGCAGCTTGTTCCGGGGAAGCTCCTACGAGCAGTACTTC. Its protein product is CASSLFRGSSYEQYF.

This clone was recorded once. The J gene is TRBJ1-1, the V gene TRBV9, with D unresolved. V lost 7 bases and J 1 base, leaving 20 bases between the germline ends. The CDR3 length is 16 residues. CDR1 and CDR2 (germline): SGDLS, YYNGEE. CDR3 sequence (DNA): TGTGCCAGCCTCCCCGGCGGCGGCTATCCGAACACTGAAGCTTTCTTT. It encodes CASLPGGGYPNTEAFF.

The chain has TRBV28 and TRBJ2-7; 10 bases are shared with TRBD1. The CDR3 runs to 12 residues. Germline CDR1 MDHEN, CDR2 SYDVKM. Trimming took 9 bases from V and 3 from J; bases not matched to a gene: 2. The CDR3 nucleotides are TGTGCCAGTTGGGACAGGGGCTACGAGCAGTACTTC. It yields the protein CASWDRGYEQYF.

This chain connects TRBV7-2 to TRBJ1-3, with D possibly matching TRBD1 (6 bases). V shed 0 bases and J shed 4 bases, with 10 bases lying between them. CDR3 size: 15 residues. The germline V gene encodes CDR1 SGHTA and CDR2 FQGNSA. The CDR3 DNA follows: TGTGCCAGCAGCTTAGCGGGGACACGAGGAAACACCATATATTTT. This gives the protein CASSLAGTRGNTIYF.

This rearrangement joins TRBV5-1 to TRBJ2-1, with 10 bases aligning to TRBD2. Unmatched junction bases numbered 17, after V lost 6 bases and J lost 5 bases. CDR3 length: 18 amino acids. CDR1 SGHRS and CDR2 YFSETQ come from the germline V gene. The CDR3, as DNA: TGCGCCAGCAACCCCGGGACTAGCGCCACCCACCTTCACAATGAGCAGTTCTTC. This translates into CASNPGTSATHLHNEQFF.

This chain links TRBV2 with TRBJ1-2, with D possibly TRBD1 on 6 matching bases. This CDR3 comprises 13 residues. Germline V lookup: CDR1 SNHLY, CDR2 FYNNEI. V was cut by 10 bases and J by 1 base, with 13 bases left in between. The CDR3 spells CAIPGGSNYGYTF. CDR3 sequence (DNA): TGTGCCATTCCGGGGGGCAGTAACTATGGCTACACCTTC. Drawing the rest from reference TRBV2 and TRBJ1-2, the complete variable domain is EPEVTQTPSHQVTQMGQEVILRCVPISNHLYFYWYRQILGQKVEFLVSFYNNEISEKSEIFDDQFSVERPDGSNFTLKIRSTKLEDSAMYFCAIPGGSNYGYTFGSGTRLTVV.

This chain links TRBV7-2 with TRBJ1-1; D is perhaps TRBD1 (5 bases). CDR1 and CDR2 from the germline V gene are SGHTA and FQGNSA. The CDR3 is 14 amino acids. V was clipped by 4 bases and J by 2 bases, with 11 bases between them. CDR3 nucleotide sequence: TGTGCCAGCAGCTCCGCGGGGGTAAACACTGAAGCTTTCTTT. This gives the protein CASSSAGVNTEAFF. Filled out from reference TRBV7-2 and TRBJ1-1, the complete variable domain reads GAGVSQSPSNKVTEKGKDVELRCDPISGHTALYWYRQSLGQGLEFLIYFQGNSAPDKSGLPSDRFSAERTGGSVSTLTIQRTQQEDSAVYLCASSSAGVNTEAFFGQGTRLTVV.

This clone was picked up a small number of times. The chain combines TRBV4-1 with TRBJ1-5; tentative D call: TRBD1 (6 bases). CDR3 size: 15 residues. Germline CDR1 is MGHRA and CDR2 is YSYEKL. Trimming cost V 0 bases and J 5 bases, with 11 bases left between them. CDR3 residues: CASSQEGDTYQPQHF. The CDR3 DNA reads TGCGCCAGCAGCCAAGAGGGGGACACTTATCAGCCCCAGCATTTT.

V usage is TRBV7-9 and J usage is TRBJ2-1; 13 nucleotides line up with TRBD2. Trimming took 5 bases from V and 6 from J; bases not matched to a gene: 7. The germline V gene encodes CDR1 SEHNR and CDR2 FQNEAQ (reference sequence). The CDR3 is 16 residues long. The CDR3 spells CASSDITSGGANEQFF. For the CDR3, the DNA is TGTGCCAGCAGCGACATAACTAGCGGGGGGGCCAATGAGCAGTTCTTC. The full variable domain, its missing parts supplied by reference TRBV7-9 and TRBJ2-1, is DTGVSQNPRHKITKRGQNVTFRCDPISEHNRLYWYRQTLGQGPEFLTYFQNEAQLEKSRLLSDRFSAERPKGSFSTLEIQRTEQGDSAMYLCASSDITSGGANEQFFGPGTRLTVL.

The V call is TRBV18, the J call TRBJ2-7; 9 bases agree with TRBD1. V gave up 3 bases and J gave up 2 bases; unmatched junction bases: 8. The CDR3 has 16 amino acids. CDR1 is KGHSH and CDR2 is LQKENI in the germline V gene. Here the CDR3 DNA reads TGTGCCAGCTCACCTTCCTGGACAGGGGCCGCCTACGAGCAGTACTTC. It codes for CASSPSWTGAAYEQYF.

The chain employs TRBV19 and TRBJ2-1, with a tentative D call TRBD1 (6 bases). CDR3 length: 13 residues. The germline V gene has CDR1 LNHDA and CDR2 SQIVND (reference sequence). The V end was cut by 5 bases, the J end by 4 bases, with 9 bases between. For the CDR3, the DNA is TGTGCCAGTAGTCACGGGACATACAATGAGCAGTTCTTC. Its translation is CASSHGTYNEQFF.